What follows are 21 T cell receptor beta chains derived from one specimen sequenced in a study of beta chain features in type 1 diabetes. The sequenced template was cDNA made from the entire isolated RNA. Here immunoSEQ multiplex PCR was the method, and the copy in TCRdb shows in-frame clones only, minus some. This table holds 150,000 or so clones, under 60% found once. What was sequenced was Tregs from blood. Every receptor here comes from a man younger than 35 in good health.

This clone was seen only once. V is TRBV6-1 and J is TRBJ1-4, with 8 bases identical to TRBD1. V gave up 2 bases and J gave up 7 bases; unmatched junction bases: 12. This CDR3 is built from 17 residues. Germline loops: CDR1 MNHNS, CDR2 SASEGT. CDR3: CASSETRQGRFGEKLFF. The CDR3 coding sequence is TGTGCCAGCAGTGAAACCCGACAGGGGAGGTTTGGTGAAAAACTGTTTTTT.

CDR3 sequence reads: CASSEAVGREFF. CDR3 nucleotides: TGTGCCAGCAGTGAAGCGGTAGGGAGGGAGTTCTTC. This chain uses TRBV6-1 with TRBJ2-1; 7 bases fit TRBD2. This CDR3 comprises 12 residues. V shed 0 bases, J shed 14 bases, and the junction held 4 bases outside the gene matches. In germline, CDR1 is MNHNS, CDR2 SASEGT.

CDR3 residues: CASGAGQGRGNTIYF. The CDR3 DNA sequence: TGTGCCAGCGGAGCGGGACAGGGTAGAGGAAACACCATATATTTT. The chain joins TRBV6-1 to TRBJ1-3, with 9 bases that match TRBD1. Trimming took 8 bases from V and 4 from J; bases not matched to a gene: 9. The CDR3 contains 15 residues. CDR1 MNHNS and CDR2 SASEGT come from the germline V gene.

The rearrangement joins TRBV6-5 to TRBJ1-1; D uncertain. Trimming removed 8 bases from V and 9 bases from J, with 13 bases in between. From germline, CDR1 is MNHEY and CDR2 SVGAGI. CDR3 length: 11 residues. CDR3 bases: TGTGCCAGCGGGAGACAAAATCAAGCTTTCTTT. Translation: CASGRQNQAFF.

As DNA, the CDR3 is TGTGCCAGCAGGGATTACAGGGGTGGCGTCTCTGAAGCTTTCTTT. Encoded protein: CASRDYRGGVSEAFF. V and J are TRBV7-3 and TRBJ1-1; 7 bases match TRBD1. Germline loops: CDR1 SGHTA, CDR2 FQGTGA. The CDR3 covers 15 residues. V lost 6 bases and J lost 6; bases outside the gene matches: 13.

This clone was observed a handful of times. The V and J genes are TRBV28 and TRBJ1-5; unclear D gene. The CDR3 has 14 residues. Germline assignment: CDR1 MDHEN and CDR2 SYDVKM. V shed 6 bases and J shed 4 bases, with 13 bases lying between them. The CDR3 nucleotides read TGTGCCAGCAGGCGAGGACCGGGGAATCAGCCCCAGCATTTT. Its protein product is CASRRGPGNQPQHF.

CDR3: CASSRIGGNYGYTF. CDR3 nucleotides: TGTGCCAGCAGTAGGATTGGGGGCAACTATGGCTACACCTTC. This sequence joins TRBV28 and TRBJ1-2; perhaps TRBD1 as D (6 bases). Trimming shortened V by 5 bases and J by 2 bases, and 12 bases separated the two germline ends. This CDR3 region has 14 residues. CDR1 is MDHEN and CDR2 is SYDVKM in the germline V gene.

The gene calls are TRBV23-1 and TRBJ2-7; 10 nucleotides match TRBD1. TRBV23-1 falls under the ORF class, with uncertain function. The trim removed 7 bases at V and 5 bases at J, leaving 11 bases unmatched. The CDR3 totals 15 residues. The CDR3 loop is CASIGRDRGFHEQYF. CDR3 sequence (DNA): TGCGCCAGCATCGGGAGGGACAGGGGTTTCCACGAGCAGTACTTC.

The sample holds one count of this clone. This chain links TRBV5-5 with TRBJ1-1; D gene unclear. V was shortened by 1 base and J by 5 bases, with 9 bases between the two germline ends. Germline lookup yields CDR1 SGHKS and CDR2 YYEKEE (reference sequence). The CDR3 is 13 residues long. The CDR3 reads CASSLFEWTEAFF. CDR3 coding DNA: TGTGCCAGCAGCTTGTTCGAGTGGACTGAAGCTTTCTTT.

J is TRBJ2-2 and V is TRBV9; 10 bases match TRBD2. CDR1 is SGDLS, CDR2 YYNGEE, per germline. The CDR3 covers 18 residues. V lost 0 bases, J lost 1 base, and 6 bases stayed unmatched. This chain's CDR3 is CASSVGQSSGRNTGELFF. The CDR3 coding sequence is TGTGCCAGCAGCGTAGGTCAGTCTAGCGGGAGGAACACCGGGGAGCTGTTTTTT.

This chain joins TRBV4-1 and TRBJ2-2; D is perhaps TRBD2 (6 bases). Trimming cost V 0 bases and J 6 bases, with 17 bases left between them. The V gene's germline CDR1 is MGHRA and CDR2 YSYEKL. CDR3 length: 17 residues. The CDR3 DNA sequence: TGCGCCAGCAGCCAAGATAGATTAACTAGCATCGCCGGGGAGCTGTTTTTT. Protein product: CASSQDRLTSIAGELFF.

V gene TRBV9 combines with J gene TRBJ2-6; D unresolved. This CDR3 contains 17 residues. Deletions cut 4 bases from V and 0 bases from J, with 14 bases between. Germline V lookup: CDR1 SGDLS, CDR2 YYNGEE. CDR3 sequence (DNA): TGTGCCAGCAGCCCTATGATGAGGATCTCTGGGGCCAACGTCCTGACTTTC. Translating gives CASSPMMRISGANVLTF. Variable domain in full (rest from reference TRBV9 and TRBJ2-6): DSGVTQTPKHLITATGQRVTLRCSPRSGDLSVYWYQQSLDQGLQFLIQYYNGEERAKGNILERFSAQQFPDLHSELNLSSLELGDSALYFCASSPMMRISGANVLTFGAGSRLTVL.

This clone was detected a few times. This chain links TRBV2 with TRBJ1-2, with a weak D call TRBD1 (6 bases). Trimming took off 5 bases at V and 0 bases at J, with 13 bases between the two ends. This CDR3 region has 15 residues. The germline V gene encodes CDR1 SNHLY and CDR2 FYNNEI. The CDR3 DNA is TGTGCCAGCAGTTTAGGACAGCCGCCTAACTATGGCTACACCTTC. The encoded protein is CASSLGQPPNYGYTF.

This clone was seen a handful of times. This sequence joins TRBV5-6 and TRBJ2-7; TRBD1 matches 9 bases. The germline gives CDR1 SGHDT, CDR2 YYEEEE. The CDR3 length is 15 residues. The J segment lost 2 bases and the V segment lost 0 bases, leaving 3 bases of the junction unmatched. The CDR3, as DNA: TGTGCCAGCAGCTTGGCCGGGACAGGGCCCTACGAGCAGTACTTC. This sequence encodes CASSLAGTGPYEQYF.

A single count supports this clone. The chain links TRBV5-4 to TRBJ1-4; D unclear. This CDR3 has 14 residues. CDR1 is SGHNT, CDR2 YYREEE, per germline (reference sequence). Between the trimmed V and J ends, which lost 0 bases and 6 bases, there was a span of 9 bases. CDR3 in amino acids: CASSLDSSYEKLFF. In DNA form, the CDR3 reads TGTGCCAGCAGCTTGGACAGCTCCTATGAAAAACTGTTTTTT. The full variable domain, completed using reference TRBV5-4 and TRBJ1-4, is ETGVTQSPTHLIKTRGQQVTLRCSSQSGHNTVSWYQQALGQGPQFIFQYYREEENGRGNFPPRFSGLQFPNYSSELNVNALELDDSALYLCASSLDSSYEKLFFGSGTQLSVL.

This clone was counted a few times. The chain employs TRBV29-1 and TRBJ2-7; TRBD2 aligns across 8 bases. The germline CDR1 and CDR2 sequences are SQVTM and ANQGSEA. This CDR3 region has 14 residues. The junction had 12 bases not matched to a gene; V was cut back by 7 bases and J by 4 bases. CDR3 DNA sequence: TGCAGCGCCCGGCGGTCTAGCGGGCAATACGAGCAGTACTTC. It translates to CSARRSSGQYEQYF.

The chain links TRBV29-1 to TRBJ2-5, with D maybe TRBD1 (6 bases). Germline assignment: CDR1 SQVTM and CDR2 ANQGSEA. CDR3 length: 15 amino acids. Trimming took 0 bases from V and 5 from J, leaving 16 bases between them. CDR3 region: CSVEDWAGVGETQYF. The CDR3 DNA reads TGCAGCGTTGAAGATTGGGCAGGGGTGGGGGAGACCCAGTACTTC.

CDR3 in amino acids: CASSEAVRAPSKKNTEAFF. The DNA of the CDR3 is TGTGCCAGCAGTGAAGCGGTAAGAGCCCCTTCTAAGAAGAACACTGAAGCTTTCTTT. This rearrangement joins TRBV6-1 to TRBJ1-1; no clear D. CDR1 is MNHNS and CDR2 is SASEGT in the germline V gene. The CDR3 length is 19 residues. V was shortened by 0 bases and J by 1 base, with 21 bases between the two germline ends.

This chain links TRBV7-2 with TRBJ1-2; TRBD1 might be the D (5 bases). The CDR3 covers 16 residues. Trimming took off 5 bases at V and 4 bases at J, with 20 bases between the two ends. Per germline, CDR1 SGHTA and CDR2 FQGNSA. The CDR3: CASSQQPQTALYGYTF. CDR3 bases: TGTGCCAGCAGCCAACAACCTCAGACAGCCCTCTATGGCTACACCTTC.

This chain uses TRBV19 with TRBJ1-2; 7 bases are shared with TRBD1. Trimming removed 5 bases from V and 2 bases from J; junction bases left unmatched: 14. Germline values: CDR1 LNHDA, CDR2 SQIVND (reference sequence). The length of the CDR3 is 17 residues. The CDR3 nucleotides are TGTGCCAGTAGTCCACAGGGGACTCTTCTACTCAACTATGGCTACACCTTC. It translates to CASSPQGTLLLNYGYTF.

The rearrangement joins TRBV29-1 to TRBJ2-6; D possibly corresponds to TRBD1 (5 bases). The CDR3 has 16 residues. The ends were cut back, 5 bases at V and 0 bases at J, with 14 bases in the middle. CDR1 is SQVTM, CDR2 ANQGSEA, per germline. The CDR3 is CSVRSQGRSGANVLTF. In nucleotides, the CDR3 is TGCAGCGTTCGGTCCCAGGGCCGCTCTGGGGCCAACGTCCTGACTTTC.